Presented here are 18 T cell receptor beta chains from one specimen sequenced in a study of long-term antiretroviral therapy in people with HIV (dated by TCRdb to 2022 to 2024). Sequencing of the TRB variable region was done with the immunoSEQ hsTCRB v3.0 assay at survey level resolution. Not all clones reach the TCRdb copy of this immuneACCESS table, which keeps in-frame sequences only. Checked studies attribute under half of the gap to unresolved V genes and leave the rest unexplained. In all, the sample holds about 15,000 clones, and roughly 76% of those were seen once. Roughly 15% of the sample is taken by the ten largest. The sample in question was unsorted PBMCs, obtained 1.5 years before starting antiretroviral therapy. Receptors originate from a woman between 45 and 60 years old with HIV.

The chain couples TRBV5-1 to TRBJ2-5; D gene ambiguous. V dropped 0 bases and J dropped 3 bases, with 18 bases sitting between them. Germline CDR1 reads SGHRS; CDR2 reads YFSETQ. The CDR3 runs to 17 residues. In DNA form, the CDR3 reads TGCGCCAGCAGCTTGGATTTTAGGATAGGGTCGGAAGAGACCCAGTACTTC. Translating gives CASSLDFRIGSEETQYF.

The CDR3 DNA sequence: TGTGCCAGCAGACCGGCAGGACCATTGGCGGACTATGGCTACACCTTC. Translating gives CASRPAGPLADYGYTF. The chain recombines TRBV2 with TRBJ1-2, with D uncertain. The CDR3 sequence is 16 residues long. With 6 bases removed from V and 3 bases from J, the gap between germline ends came to 20 bases. In germline, CDR1 is SNHLY, CDR2 FYNNEI.

This chain joins TRBV7-9 and TRBJ1-1; TRBD1 is a possible D gene (5 bases). The germline gives CDR1 SEHNR, CDR2 FQNEAQ (reference sequence). The V end was cut by 5 bases, the J end by 0 bases, with 13 bases between. This CDR3 has 15 amino acids. DNA of the CDR3: TGTGCCAGCAGCCTGCTTGGGGCCCTGAACACTGAAGCTTTCTTT. This sequence encodes CASSLLGALNTEAFF.

The V call is TRBV18, the J call TRBJ2-2; D perhaps matches TRBD2 (6 bases). Germline CDR1 is KGHSH and CDR2 is LQKENI. Trimming removed 6 bases from V and 4 bases from J, with 18 bases in between. This CDR3 comprises 16 residues. CDR3 protein: CASSLSGPRGTGELFF. The DNA of the CDR3 is TGTGCCAGCTCTTTGTCGGGGCCGCGGGGCACCGGGGAGCTGTTTTTT.

The CDR3 reads CASSYSFTGELFF. The CDR3 region has the DNA TGTGCCAGCAGTTACTCGTTCACCGGGGAGCTGTTTTTT. The chain employs TRBV6-6 and TRBJ2-2; D unresolved. The CDR3 has 13 amino acids. V lost 0 bases and J 4 bases, leaving 3 bases between the germline ends. Germline V gene data show CDR1 as MNHNY and CDR2 as SVGAGI (reference sequence).

This sequence joins TRBV7-9 and TRBJ2-6, with 7 bases aligning to TRBD1. CDR1 and CDR2 from the germline V gene are SEHNR and FQNEAQ (reference sequence). V lost 1 base to trimming and J lost 0 bases; unmatched junction nucleotides: 9. The CDR3 is 19 residues long. The CDR3, as DNA: TGTGCCAGCAGCTTAGAGAGGGCAGGGGGAAGCTCTGGGGCCAACGTCCTGACTTTC. Translated: CASSLERAGGSSGANVLTF.

This chain joins TRBV5-1 and TRBJ2-6; D unresolved. Germline CDR1 SGHRS, CDR2 YFSETQ. Deletions cut 5 bases from V and 0 bases from J, with 15 bases between. The CDR3 has 17 residues. CDR3 residues: CASRVDTLSSGANVLTF. In DNA, the CDR3 is TGCGCCAGCAGAGTCGACACCTTGAGCTCTGGGGCCAACGTCCTGACTTTC.

V gene TRBV5-6 combines with J gene TRBJ1-1; D gene ambiguous. The CDR3 is made up of 14 amino acids. V lost 0 bases and J 5 bases, leaving 11 bases between the germline ends. Germline V gives CDR1 SGHDT, CDR2 YYEEEE. CDR3 bases: TGTGCCAGCAGCTTGGGACGGCGCAGTACTGAAGCTTTCTTT. Protein product: CASSLGRRSTEAFF.

The chain carries TRBV19 and TRBJ1-1; no clear D. This CDR3 region has 15 residues. Trimming removed 7 bases from V and 0 bases from J, with 15 bases in between. The germline V gene encodes CDR1 LNHDA and CDR2 SQIVND (reference sequence). CDR3 residues: CASTLMDGMNTEAFF. As DNA, the CDR3 is TGTGCCAGTACCCTTATGGACGGAATGAACACTGAAGCTTTCTTT.

The V call is TRBV11-2, the J call TRBJ1-5; D call uncertain. The germline V and J ends were trimmed by 5 bases and 4 bases, with 15 bases remaining between them. The CDR3 is 15 amino acids. Germline values: CDR1 SGHAT, CDR2 FQNNGV. The CDR3 DNA sequence: TGTGCCAGCAGCCACTCAACCGGGAGAAATCAGCCCCAGCATTTT. Its protein is CASSHSTGRNQPQHF.

This chain connects TRBV14 to TRBJ1-2; D is unclear. The V end was cut by 1 base, the J end by 4 bases, with 13 bases between. The CDR3 has 15 residues. Germline V gives CDR1 SGHDN, CDR2 FVKESK. The DNA for the CDR3 is TGTGCCAGCAGCCAAGGAGGAGGGCCCATCTATGGCTACACCTTC. Its translation is CASSQGGGPIYGYTF.

The V gene is TRBV9, the J gene TRBJ2-3; D is unresolved. The V and J ends lost 6 bases and 7 bases respectively, with 12 bases between them. This CDR3 region has 12 residues. CDR1 SGDLS and CDR2 YYNGEE come from the germline V gene. The DNA for the CDR3 is TGTGCCAGCAACTTAGTGGGTAATACGCAGTATTTT. It yields the protein CASNLVGNTQYF.

This chain connects TRBV7-9 to TRBJ1-1; TRBD1 matches at 8 bases. V gave up 3 bases and J gave up 5 bases; unmatched junction bases: 8. Germline V CDR1 and CDR2: SEHNR, FQNEAQ (reference sequence). The CDR3 length is 15 residues. CDR3 region: CASSLGRTGSTEAFF. Written as DNA, the CDR3 is TGTGCCAGCAGCTTGGGGCGGACAGGGTCGACTGAAGCTTTCTTT.

This clone has a single count. V gene TRBV10-2 combines with J gene TRBJ2-3; D possibly corresponds to TRBD2 (6 bases). This CDR3 spans 17 amino acids. Trimming took off 2 bases at V and 1 base at J, with 16 bases between the two ends. The germline gives CDR1 WSHSY, CDR2 SAAADI. The CDR3 sequence is CASSEVGGSLGTDTQYF. Written as DNA, the CDR3 is TGCGCCAGCAGTGAGGTGGGGGGTAGCCTCGGCACAGATACGCAGTATTTT.

The rearrangement uses TRBV5-6 and TRBJ2-5, with 7 bases aligning to TRBD2. The J segment lost 4 bases and the V segment lost 3 bases, leaving 12 bases of the junction unmatched. Per the germline V gene, CDR1 is SGHDT and CDR2 is YYEEEE. This CDR3 has 16 amino acids. CDR3 loop: CASSSRTSVFRETQYF. DNA for the CDR3: TGTGCCAGCAGCTCTAGGACTAGTGTTTTTCGAGAGACCCAGTACTTC. The variable domain in full, completed from reference TRBV5-6 and TRBJ2-5, reads DAGVTQSPTHLIKTRGQQVTLRCSPKSGHDTVSWYQQALGQGPQFIFQYYEEEERQRGNFPDRFSGHQFPNYSSELNVNALLLGDSALYLCASSSRTSVFRETQYFGPGTRLLVL.

This clone occurred once. The V gene is TRBV19, the J gene TRBJ1-6, with D uncertain. This CDR3 contains 14 residues. Germline CDR1 LNHDA, CDR2 SQIVND (reference sequence). Trimming cost V 8 bases and J 0 bases, with 8 bases left between them. Here the CDR3 DNA reads TGTGCCAGTCTCGGGAGCTCCTATAATTCACCCCTCCACTTT. Translating it yields CASLGSSYNSPLHF.

This CDR3 is CASSPDRGRSPLHF. CDR3 nucleotide sequence: TGTGCCAGCTCACCGGACAGGGGTAGGTCACCCCTCCACTTT. This chain links TRBV18 with TRBJ1-6, with 9 bases fitting TRBD1. With V trimmed by 3 bases and J by 10 bases, 4 bases remained unmatched. Germline CDR1 is KGHSH and CDR2 is LQKENI. CDR3 length equals 14 residues.

Comment on this clone: A read error is likely, as this CDR3 ends without the conserved phenylalanine or tryptophan. The V and J genes are TRBV6-5 and TRBJ2-3; D unresolved. V lost 1 base, J lost 9 bases, and 5 bases lay in between. CDR3 length equals 11 residues. From germline, CDR1 is MNHEY and CDR2 SVGAGI. The CDR3 nucleotides read TGTGCCAGCAGTTACTTGGAGACGCAGTATCTT. This encodes CASSYLETQYL.